Described below is a single T cell receptor beta chain sequence and its context. The target antigen is unknown. The sample comes from a study of cytomegalovirus exposure and HLA in healthy donors. Study results and caveats: Reports indicated that the classifier achieved high specificity and sensitivity in diagnosing cytomegalovirus status.

60 Vbeta and 13 Jbeta primers were used in PCR. Data came from immunoSEQ multiplex PCR; TCRdb stores just in-frame clones and leaves some out. The repertoire holds approximately 160,000 clones, around 68% seen once, with less than 1.5% in the top ten. Germline V gene lookup returns CDR1 SGDLS and CDR2 YYNGEE. With V trimmed by 2 bases and J by 2 bases, 3 bases remained unmatched. This CDR3 region has 14 residues. The sample consisted of PBMCs. The chain recombines TRBV9 with TRBJ2-5; 7 bases match TRBD2. The clonotype comes from a man aged 50 to 59 in good health and CMV-seronegative. The CDR3 sequence is CASSVGGGQETQYF. In DNA, the CDR3 is TGTGCCAGCAGCGTTGGGGGGGGGCAAGAGACCCAGTACTTC.